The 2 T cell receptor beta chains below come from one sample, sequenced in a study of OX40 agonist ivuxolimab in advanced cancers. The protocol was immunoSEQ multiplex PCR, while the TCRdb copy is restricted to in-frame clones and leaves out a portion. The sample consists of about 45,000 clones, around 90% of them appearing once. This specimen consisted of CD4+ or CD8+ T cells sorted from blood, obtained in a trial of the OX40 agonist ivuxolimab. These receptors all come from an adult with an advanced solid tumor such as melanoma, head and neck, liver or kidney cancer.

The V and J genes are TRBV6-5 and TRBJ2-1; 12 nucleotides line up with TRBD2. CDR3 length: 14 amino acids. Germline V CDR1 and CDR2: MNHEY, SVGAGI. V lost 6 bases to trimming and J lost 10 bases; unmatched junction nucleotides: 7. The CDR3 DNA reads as TGTGCCAGCAGCCTTGGACTAGCGGGAAGGGAGCAGTTCTTC. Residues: CASSLGLAGREQFF.

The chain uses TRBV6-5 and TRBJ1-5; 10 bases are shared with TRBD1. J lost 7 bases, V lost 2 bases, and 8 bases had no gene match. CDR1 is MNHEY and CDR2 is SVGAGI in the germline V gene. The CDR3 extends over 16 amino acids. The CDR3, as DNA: TGTGCCAGCAGTTACCCGACAGGGGGCGAGTACCAGCCCCAGCATTTT. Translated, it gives CASSYPTGGEYQPQHF.